This is a list of T cell receptor beta chains from one sample in a study of T-cell reconstitution after alpha-beta-depleted transplantation in children. TCRdb re-derived calls from the PCR reads in MiXCR, one entry per CDR3 protein. The data contain hundreds of thousands of distinct CDR3 sequences, 15% to 20% of them seen just once; the ten biggest clones take up around 5.3%. This sample comprised PBMCs, mostly from graft donor cells, obtained 360 days after TCRalphabeta/CD19-depleted stem cell transplant. The receptors derive from a male patient younger than 18 who had a stem cell transplant for acute lymphoblastic leukemia, so the T cells may come from the graft donor. CDR3s leave out the opening cysteine and the closing phenylalanine or tryptophan. The D gene is left open where the match is weak.

D: TRBD1; V: TRBV15; J: TRBJ2-5; CDR3: ATSTRDRFQETQY
D: .; V: TRBV7-9; J: TRBJ2-7; CDR3: ASSPLDSYWYEQY
D: TRBD1; V: TRBV6-1; J: TRBJ2-2; CDR3: ASSHADRDWVTGELF
D: .; V: TRBV25-1; J: TRBJ2-2; CDR3: ASSEPDVRGGELF
D: .; V: TRBV5-1; J: TRBJ1-2; CDR3: ASSLLQGPYGYT
D: TRBD1; V: TRBV7-3; J: TRBJ2-5; CDR3: ASSSPSTGSETQY
D: TRBD1; V: TRBV18; J: TRBJ2-3; CDR3: ASSSTGVDTDTQY
D: .; V: TRBV18; J: TRBJ2-1; CDR3: ASSPLAGLSYNEQF
D: .; V: TRBV27; J: TRBJ2-2; CDR3: ASSFLAVLANTGELF
D: .; V: TRBV4-1; J: TRBJ2-2; CDR3: ASSQDLPGSVTGELF
D: .; V: TRBV20-1; J: TRBJ2-6; CDR3: SARLVRGTDSGANVLT
D: .; V: TRBV5-1; J: TRBJ1-4; CDR3: ASSLWGSREKLF
D: TRBD1; V: TRBV6-1; J: TRBJ1-5; CDR3: ASSGDRGMVDQPQH